This T cell receptor (beta chain) was profiled in a study of technical replicates of blood from a handful of donors. This CDR3 has 15 amino acids. Germline values: CDR1 SGHNT, CDR2 YYREEE (reference sequence). V shed 4 bases and J 4 bases; nucleotides not matched to a gene: 8. Data came from immunoSEQ multiplex PCR; TCRdb stores just in-frame clones and leaves some out. Of about 78,000 clones listed, 95% are singletons. Sequencing was carried out using T cells isolated from PBMCs. V and J are TRBV5-4 and TRBJ1-5; 7 bases agree with TRBD1. This clonotype was obtained from a human donor in good health. For the CDR3, the DNA is TGTGCCAGCAGCGAAGGGGGCTCGGGGAATCAGCCCCAGCATTTT. Protein product: CASSEGGSGNQPQHF.